A selection of T cell receptor beta chains follows, all from one sample in a study of blood T cells in healthy people across ages. TCRdb re-called the 5' RACE reads through MiXCR, storing one row per CDR3 protein. The sample has about 760,000 distinct CDR3 sequences, about 61% seen once. The sequenced sample consisted of blood. The receptors were sampled from a man between 35 and 55 years old in good health. Each CDR3 is given with its conserved first and last residue. A D gene is named only where the DNA matches it firmly. Clone size is given for some rows only: seen once, a few or many times, or a class if the clone is expanded.

D gene,clone size,J gene,V gene,CDR3 DNA,CDR3 protein
-,few,TRBJ2-3,TRBV15,TGTGCCACCAGCAGAGATATAGGCAGCACAGATACGCAGTATTTT,CATSRDIGSTDTQYF
TRBD1,-,TRBJ1-4,TRBV4-3,TGCGCCAGCAGCCAAGTGGACAGGGGTCGCGAAAAACTGTTTTTT,CASSQVDRGREKLFF
TRBD1,few,TRBJ2-1,TRBV29-1,TGCAGCGTGACAGGGTCATCAAGTGAGCAGTTCTTC,CSVTGSSSEQFF
TRBD2,-,TRBJ2-7,TRBV4-1,TGCGCCAGCAGCCAAGGCTCAGCGGGAGAAACAGGGCAGTACTTC,CASSQGSAGETGQYF
-,-,TRBJ1-5,TRBV20-1,TGCAGTGCAATAAGGGCCGACAGATTCAATCAGCCCCAGCATTTT,CSAIRADRFNQPQHF
-,-,TRBJ2-6,TRBV6-2/TRBV6-3,TGTGCCAGCAGTCTCTCAGGGTTAACCAACGTCCTGACTTTC,CASSLSGLTNVLTF
-,-,TRBJ2-6,TRBV28,TGTGCCAGCAGTCGGACGGGAATCGGGGCCAACGTCCTGACTTTC,CASSRTGIGANVLTF
TRBD1,few,TRBJ2-7,TRBV4-1,TGCGCCAGCAGCCAAGGGGGGACAGGGGGCTCCTACGAGCAGTACTTC,CASSQGGTGGSYEQYF
-,-,TRBJ2-5,TRBV15,TGTGCCACCAGCCCGCGGGGTGAAGAGACCCAGTACTTC,CATSPRGEETQYF
-,-,TRBJ2-7,TRBV4-1,TGCGCCAGCAGCCAAGTCGTGGGGGGTTCTACCTACGAGCAGTACTTC,CASSQVVGGSTYEQYF
-,-,TRBJ1-2,TRBV4-3,TGCGCCAGCAGCCAAGCCGGGGCTGTTCCTGGCTACACCTTC,CASSQAGAVPGYTF
-,-,TRBJ1-2,TRBV3-1,TGTGCCAGCAGCCTTCAGGACCCCAGGGTGCGCGGCTACACCTTC,CASSLQDPRVRGYTF
-,few,TRBJ2-5,TRBV9,TGTGCCAGCAGCGTAGAGGCTAGCGATCAAGAGACCCAGTACTTC,CASSVEASDQETQYF
-,-,TRBJ2-1,TRBV6-2/TRBV6-3,TGTGCCAGCAGTTACTCGGCGGGGAACAATGAGCAGTTCTTC,CASSYSAGNNEQFF
-,few,TRBJ2-1,TRBV20-1,TGCAGTCCCCTGTCTTACAATGAGCAGTTCTTC,CSPLSYNEQFF
-,-,TRBJ2-1,TRBV6-5,TGTGCCAGCAGGGGGGTCGGCGGGGTAGCCAATGAGCAGTTCTTC,CASRGVGGVANEQFF
TRBD1,once,TRBJ1-2,TRBV12-3/TRBV12-4,TGTGCCAGCAGTTTGGATCCACGACAGGGCGGCCATGGCTACACCTTC,CASSLDPRQGGHGYTF
TRBD1,few,TRBJ2-5,TRBV5-5,TGTGCCAGCAGGGAGAGGTTCTTGGGACAGCATAAAGAGACCCAGTACTTC,CASRERFLGQHKETQYF
TRBD2,-,TRBJ2-1,TRBV7-9,TGTGCCAGCAGCTTAAGATGGCTAGCGGGAACCTACAATGAGCAGTTCTTC,CASSLRWLAGTYNEQFF
-,few,TRBJ2-1,TRBV3-1,TGTGCCAGCAGCCAAGAGAGAAGGGTGGGCCGCGGCTCCTACAATGAGCAGTTCTTC,CASSQERRVGRGSYNEQFF
-,-,TRBJ1-2,TRBV6-1,TGTGCCAGCAGCATCCGGGGGAGTGACTATGGCTACACCTTC,CASSIRGSDYGYTF
TRBD2,-,TRBJ2-7,TRBV7-2,TGTGCCAGCAGCTTAGCTGGGACTAGCGGAGTATACGAGCAGTACTTC,CASSLAGTSGVYEQYF
-,many,TRBJ2-6,TRBV5-1,TGCGCCAGCAGCTTGGGAGACTCTGGGGCCAACGTCCTGACTTTC,CASSLGDSGANVLTF
TRBD1,-,TRBJ1-2,TRBV5-1,TGCGCCAGCAGCCAAATCGGACAGGCCAGCGATATTAACTATGGCTACACCTTC,CASSQIGQASDINYGYTF
TRBD2,-,TRBJ2-2,TRBV28,TGTGCCAGCAGTTTGGGGACTAGCGGGGGGACCGGGGAGCTGTTTTTT,CASSLGTSGGTGELFF
-,-,TRBJ2-1,TRBV24-1,TGTGCCACCTCCCCCCAGGGAGGCTCCTACAATGAGCAGTTCTTC,CATSPQGGSYNEQFF
TRBD1,-,TRBJ2-4,TRBV5-6,TGTGCCAGCAGCGTGACAGGGGCAGCCAAAAACATTCAGTACTTC,CASSVTGAAKNIQYF
-,-,TRBJ2-7,TRBV12-3/TRBV12-4,TGTGCCAGCAGCCTACGGACTAACAATGAGCAGTACTTC,CASSLRTNNEQYF
-,-,TRBJ2-7,TRBV20-1,TGCAGTGCGTCCCGACGTGACGAGCAGTACTTC,CSASRRDEQYF
-,-,TRBJ2-4,TRBV7-2,TGTGCCAGCAGCTTAGGCTTGGTCGTCGGAGTAGCCAAAAACATTCAGTACTTC,CASSLGLVVGVAKNIQYF
TRBD1,-,TRBJ2-7,TRBV7-9,TGTGCCAGCAGCTACGGGACAGATCGCTCCTACGAGCAGTACTTC,CASSYGTDRSYEQYF
TRBD1,-,TRBJ1-4,TRBV6-5,TGTGCCAGCTCCTACAGGGGACAGAACACTGAAAAACTGTTTTTT,CASSYRGQNTEKLFF
-,few,TRBJ2-7,TRBV2,TGTGCCAGCACCGCTAGACAGTATACCAGCTCCTACGAGCAGTACTTC,CASTARQYTSSYEQYF
-,few,TRBJ2-7,TRBV3-1,TGTGCCAGCAGCCAAGTCGGGGACTCCTACGAGCAGTACTTC,CASSQVGDSYEQYF
-,once,TRBJ2-7,TRBV6-5,TGTGCCAGCAGTAAGACCTACTCGGGCGAGCAGTACTTC,CASSKTYSGEQYF
-,many,TRBJ1-1,TRBV6-4,TGTGCCAGCAGTGACCGGGACAACACTGAAGCTTTCTTT,CASSDRDNTEAFF
-,-,TRBJ1-6,TRBV27,TGTGCCAGCAAATTCCGGGGGACGAGCTCATCCCTCCACTTT,CASKFRGTSSSLHF
-,-,TRBJ1-2,TRBV28,TGTGCCAGCAGTTTAAGGGATCCCCGCTATGGCTACACCTTC,CASSLRDPRYGYTF
-,-,TRBJ2-7,TRBV28,TGTGCCAGCACCTCACAAGGTTTTACGCAGAGCTCCTACGAGCAGTACTTC,CASTSQGFTQSSYEQYF
-,-,TRBJ2-4,TRBV30,TGTGCCTGGAGTGGGCGACGAATAGCCAAAAACATTCAGTACTTC,CAWSGRRIAKNIQYF
TRBD1,-,TRBJ1-1,TRBV9,TGTGCCAGCAGCGAGGAACAGGGGGAGACCGAAGCTTTCTTT,CASSEEQGETEAFF
-,-,TRBJ2-1,TRBV5-1,TGCGCCAGCAGCTTGAGGCCACCGGAGCAGTTCTTC,CASSLRPPEQFF
TRBD2,-,TRBJ2-5,TRBV28,TGTGCCAGCAGTTCACCGCGGGGGGCAGATGGGATGGAGACCCAGTACTTC,CASSSPRGADGMETQYF
-,once,TRBJ2-1,TRBV20-1,TGCAGTGCTACCCGGGGGAGCGGGCCAGGAAATGAGCAGTTCTTC,CSATRGSGPGNEQFF
-,-,TRBJ2-3,TRBV25-1,TGTGCCAGCAGTGCCCGACTAGTGTCAGATACGCAGTATTTT,CASSARLVSDTQYF
-,-,TRBJ1-1,TRBV6-1,TGTGCCAGCAGCTCCTGGGGGGTAATAGAAGCTTTCTTT,CASSSWGVIEAFF
-,many,TRBJ2-3,TRBV7-2,TGTGCCAGCAGCTACCAACTATTACCCACAGATACGCAGTATTTT,CASSYQLLPTDTQYF
TRBD2,-,TRBJ2-1,TRBV6-1,TGTGCCAGCAGTGCGATGGGGACTAGCGGGGGCCCCCATGAGCAGTTCTTC,CASSAMGTSGGPHEQFF
TRBD1,many,TRBJ1-2,TRBV12-3/TRBV12-4,TGTGCCAGCAGTTATGGGACAGGTGGGCGAGGCTATGGCTACACCTTC,CASSYGTGGRGYGYTF
TRBD2,once,TRBJ2-7,TRBV9,TGTGCCAGCAACGGACTAGCGGGCGGCAATGAGCAGTACTTC,CASNGLAGGNEQYF